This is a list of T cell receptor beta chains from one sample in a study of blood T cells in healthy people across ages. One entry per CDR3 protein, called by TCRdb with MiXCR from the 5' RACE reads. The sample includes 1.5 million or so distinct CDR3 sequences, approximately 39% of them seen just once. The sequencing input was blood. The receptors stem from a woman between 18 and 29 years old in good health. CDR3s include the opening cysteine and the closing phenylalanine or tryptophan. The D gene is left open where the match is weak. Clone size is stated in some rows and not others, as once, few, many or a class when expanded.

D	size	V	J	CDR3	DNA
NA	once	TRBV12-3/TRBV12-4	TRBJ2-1	CASPGESSYNEQFF	TGTGCCAGCCCCGGGGAGAGCTCCTACAATGAGCAGTTCTTC
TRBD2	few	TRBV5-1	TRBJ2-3	CASSTGAGGQDTQYF	TGCGCCAGCAGCACCGGAGCGGGGGGTCAAGATACGCAGTATTTT
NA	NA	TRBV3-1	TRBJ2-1	CASSIRDSESSYNEQFF	TGTGCCAGCAGCATCCGGGACTCCGAGAGCTCCTACAATGAGCAGTTCTTC
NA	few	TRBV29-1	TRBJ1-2	CSVGLWAGREDYGYTF	TGCAGCGTTGGGCTCTGGGCAGGCCGGGAGGACTATGGCTACACCTTC
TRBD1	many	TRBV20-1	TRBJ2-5	CSAEKQGGETQYF	TGCAGTGCCGAAAAACAGGGGGGAGAGACCCAGTACTTC
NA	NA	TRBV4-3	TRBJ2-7	CASSQLTTGDGSYEQYF	TGCGCCAGCAGCCAACTAACCACCGGCGACGGCTCCTACGAGCAGTACTTC
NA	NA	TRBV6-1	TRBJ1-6	CASSERRGLNSPLHF	TGTGCCAGCAGTGAGAGGAGGGGACTTAATTCACCCCTCCACTTT
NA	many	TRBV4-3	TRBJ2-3	CASSQEKGVRTDTQYF	TGCGCCAGCAGCCAAGAAAAAGGGGTAAGGACAGATACGCAGTATTTT
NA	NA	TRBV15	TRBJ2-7	CATSLDSRDEQYF	TGTGCCACCAGCCTAGACAGTAGGGACGAGCAGTACTTC
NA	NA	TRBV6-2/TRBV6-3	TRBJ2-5	CASSVVGEGQETQYF	TGTGCCAGCAGTGTAGTGGGAGAAGGACAAGAGACCCAGTACTTC
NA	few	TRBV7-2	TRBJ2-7	CASSYQQASYEQYF	TGTGCCAGCAGCTACCAACAGGCTTCCTACGAGCAGTACTTC
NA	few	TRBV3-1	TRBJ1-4	CASSHQIRGENEKLFF	TGTGCCAGCAGCCACCAGATACGGGGGGAGAATGAAAAACTGTTTTTT
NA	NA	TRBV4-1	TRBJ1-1	CASSQDRGGVNTEAFF	TGCGCCAGCAGCCAAGATCGGGGAGGGGTGAACACTGAAGCTTTCTTT
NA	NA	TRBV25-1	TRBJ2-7	CASSGWTEGSYNEQYF	TGTGCCAGCAGTGGATGGACAGAGGGCTCCTACAATGAGCAGTACTTC
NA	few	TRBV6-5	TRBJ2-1	CASSYTGVPYNEQFF	TGTGCCAGCAGTTACACTGGGGTCCCCTACAATGAGCAGTTCTTC
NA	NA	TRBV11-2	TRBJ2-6	CASSLVRSSGANVLTF	TGTGCCAGCAGCTTAGTTCGGAGCTCTGGGGCCAACGTCCTGACTTTC
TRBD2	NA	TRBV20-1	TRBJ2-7	CSAVSGAYEQYF	TGCAGTGCGGTCAGCGGGGCTTACGAGCAGTACTTC
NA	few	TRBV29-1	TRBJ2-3	CSVSVADTQYF	TGCAGCGTCTCTGTAGCAGATACGCAGTATTTT
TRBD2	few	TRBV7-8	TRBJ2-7	CASSLAFGTNREQYF	TGTGCCAGCAGCTTAGCGTTTGGGACTAACAGAGAGCAGTACTTC
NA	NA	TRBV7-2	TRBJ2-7	CASSRDMQIYEQYF	TGTGCCAGCAGCCGGGACATGCAGATCTACGAGCAGTACTTC
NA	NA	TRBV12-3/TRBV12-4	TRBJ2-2	CASSSLPAGRELFF	TGTGCCAGCAGTTCCCTACCGGCCGGCCGGGAGCTGTTTTTT
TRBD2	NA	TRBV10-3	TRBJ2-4	CAISESGLAGLNIQYF	TGTGCCATCAGTGAGTCGGGACTAGCGGGATTGAACATTCAGTACTTC
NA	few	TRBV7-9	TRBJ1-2	CASRFQKQGRDYGYTF	TGTGCCAGCAGGTTCCAGAAGCAGGGACGGGACTATGGCTACACCTTC
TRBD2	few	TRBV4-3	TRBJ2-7	CASSQDVLAAYEQYF	TGCGCCAGCAGCCAAGATGTACTAGCGGCTTACGAGCAGTACTTC
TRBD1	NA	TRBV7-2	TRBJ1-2	CASSLVPGQGAGYTF	TGTGCCAGCAGCTTAGTTCCGGGACAGGGGGCTGGCTACACCTTC
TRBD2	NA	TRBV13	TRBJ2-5	CASSSGLARKTQYF	TGTGCCAGCAGCTCGGGACTAGCTAGGAAGACCCAGTACTTC
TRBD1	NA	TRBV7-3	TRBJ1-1	CARSSPDRGLTEAFF	TGTGCCAGAAGCTCGCCGGACAGGGGGCTAACTGAAGCTTTCTTT
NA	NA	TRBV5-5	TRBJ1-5	CASSGGAAERNQPQHF	TGTGCCAGCAGCGGGGGGGCGGCAGAGCGCAATCAGCCCCAGCATTTT
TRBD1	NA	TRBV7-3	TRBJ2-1	CASSLRTGHGEQFF	TGTGCCAGCAGCCTCCGGACAGGGCACGGTGAGCAGTTCTTC
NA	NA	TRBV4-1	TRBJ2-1	CASSPGNRDEQFF	TGCGCCAGCAGCCCAGGGAACAGAGATGAGCAGTTCTTC
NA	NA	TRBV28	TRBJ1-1	CASRIGAIAEAFF	TGTGCCAGCAGGATCGGGGCCATAGCTGAAGCTTTCTTT
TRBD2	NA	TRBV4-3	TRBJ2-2	CASSQDGRGDTGELFF	TGCGCCAGCAGCCAAGACGGGAGGGGCGACACCGGGGAGCTGTTTTTT
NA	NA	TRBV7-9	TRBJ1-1	CASSHPGRGGNEAFF	TGTGCCAGCAGCCACCCTGGCAGGGGTGGTAATGAAGCTTTCTTT
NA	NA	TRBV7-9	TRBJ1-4	CASSQPPHNEKLFF	TGTGCAAGCAGCCAACCGCCGCATAATGAAAAACTGTTTTTT
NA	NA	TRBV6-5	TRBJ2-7	CASSYSRTVEQYF	TGTGCCAGCAGTTACTCGAGGACAGTTGAGCAGTACTTC
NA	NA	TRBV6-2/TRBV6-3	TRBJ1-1	CASSTRGTDTEAFF	TGTGCCAGCAGCACAAGGGGGACTGACACTGAAGCTTTCTTT
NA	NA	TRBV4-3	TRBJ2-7	CASPTEVQPYEQYF	TGCGCCAGCCCGACGGAGGTACAACCCTACGAGCAGTACTTC
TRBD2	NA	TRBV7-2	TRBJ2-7	CASSSLAGGYEQYF	TGTGCCAGCAGCTCCCTAGCGGGGGGCTACGAGCAGTACTTC
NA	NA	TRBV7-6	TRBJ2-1	CASSLGEVYEQFF	TGTGCCAGCAGCTTAGGCGAGGTCTATGAGCAGTTCTTC
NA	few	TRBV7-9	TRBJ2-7	CASSYHDSPRYEQYF	TGTGCCAGCAGCTACCACGACAGTCCCCGTTACGAGCAGTACTTC
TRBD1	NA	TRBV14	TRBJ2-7	CASSQTPGQGYGQYF	TGTGCCAGCAGCCAGACGCCGGGACAGGGCTACGGGCAGTACTTC
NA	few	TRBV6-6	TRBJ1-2	CASNPGIIYGYTF	TGTGCCAGCAATCCAGGGATAATCTATGGCTACACCTTC
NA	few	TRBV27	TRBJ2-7	CASSISGHFYEQYF	TGTGCCAGCAGTATATCGGGACACTTCTACGAGCAGTACTTC
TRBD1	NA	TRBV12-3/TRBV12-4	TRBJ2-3	CASLLTGSTDTQYF	TGTGCCAGCCTACTGACAGGGTCGACAGATACGCAGTATTTT
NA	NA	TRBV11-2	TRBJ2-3	CASSSGTGGLSNTQYF	TGTGCCAGCAGCTCTGGGACCGGGGGGCTATCCAATACGCAGTATTTT
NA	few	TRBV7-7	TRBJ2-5	CASSFTAGQETQYF	TGTGCTAGCAGCTTTACGGCGGGGCAAGAGACCCAGTACTTC
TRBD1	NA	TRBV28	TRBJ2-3	CASSFSPTGGLSSTDTQYF	TGTGCCAGCAGTTTCTCACCGACAGGGGGCCTCTCTAGCACAGATACGCAGTATTTT
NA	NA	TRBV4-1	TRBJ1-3	CASSQDVLTQDTIYF	TGCGCCAGCAGCCAAGACGTCCTAACACAGGACACCATATATTTT
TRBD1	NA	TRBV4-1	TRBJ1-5	CASSQDDRGRNQPQHF	TGCGCCAGCAGCCAAGACGACAGGGGTCGCAATCAGCCCCAGCATTTT
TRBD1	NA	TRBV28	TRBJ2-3	CASSDRDRDPTDTQYF	TGTGCCAGCAGCGACCGGGACAGGGACCCCACAGATACGCAGTATTTT
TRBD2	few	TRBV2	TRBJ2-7	CASEGGGTYEQYF	TGTGCCAGCGAGGGCGGGGGGACCTACGAGCAGTACTTC
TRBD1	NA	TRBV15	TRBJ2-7	CATSKQGEAYNEQYF	TGTGCCACCAGCAAACAGGGGGAGGCCTACAATGAGCAGTACTTC
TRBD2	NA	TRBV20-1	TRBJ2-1	CSARSTSGGSSYNEQFF	TGCAGTGCCAGAAGTACTAGCGGGGGATCCTCCTACAATGAGCAGTTCTTC
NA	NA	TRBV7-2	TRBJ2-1	CASSFFSGFSYNEQFF	TGTGCCAGCAGCTTTTTCTCGGGGTTCTCCTACAATGAGCAGTTCTTC
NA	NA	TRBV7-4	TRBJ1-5	CTSSPPSDPGDFQPQHF	TGTACCAGCAGCCCCCCCTCCGATCCGGGTGATTTTCAGCCCCAGCATTTT
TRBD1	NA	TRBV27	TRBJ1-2	CASSLLGLDRGIIGYTF	TGTGCCAGCAGTTTATTGGGCCTTGACAGGGGGATTATTGGCTACACCTTC
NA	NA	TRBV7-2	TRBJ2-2	CPSSLAVPIAYSHTGELFF	TGTCCCAGCAGCTTAGCAGTGCCCATCGCTTATAGTCACACCGGGGAGCTGTTTTTT
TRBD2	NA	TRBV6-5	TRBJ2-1	CAGNLAGGPYNEQFF	TGTGCCGGCAATCTAGCGGGGGGCCCTTACAATGAGCAGTTCTTC